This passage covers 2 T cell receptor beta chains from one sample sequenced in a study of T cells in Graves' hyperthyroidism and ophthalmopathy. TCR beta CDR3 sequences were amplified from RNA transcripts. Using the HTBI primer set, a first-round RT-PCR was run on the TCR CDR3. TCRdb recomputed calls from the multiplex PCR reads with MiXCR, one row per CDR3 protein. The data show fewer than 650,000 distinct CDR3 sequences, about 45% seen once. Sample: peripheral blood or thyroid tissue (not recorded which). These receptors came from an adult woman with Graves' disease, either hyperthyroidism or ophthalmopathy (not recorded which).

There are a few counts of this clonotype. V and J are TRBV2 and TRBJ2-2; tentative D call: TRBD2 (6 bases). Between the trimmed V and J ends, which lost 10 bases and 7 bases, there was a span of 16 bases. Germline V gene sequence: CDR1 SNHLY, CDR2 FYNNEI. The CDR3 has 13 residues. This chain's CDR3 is CATQRGLVGELFF. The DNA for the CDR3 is TGTGCCACACAAAGGGGACTGGTCGGGGAGCTGTTTTTT. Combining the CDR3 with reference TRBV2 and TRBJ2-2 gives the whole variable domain EPEVTQTPSHQVTQMGQEVILRCVPISNHLYFYWYRQILGQKVEFLVSFYNNEISEKSEIFDDQFSVERPDGSNFTLKIRSTKLEDSAMYFCATQRGLVGELFFGEGSRLTVL.

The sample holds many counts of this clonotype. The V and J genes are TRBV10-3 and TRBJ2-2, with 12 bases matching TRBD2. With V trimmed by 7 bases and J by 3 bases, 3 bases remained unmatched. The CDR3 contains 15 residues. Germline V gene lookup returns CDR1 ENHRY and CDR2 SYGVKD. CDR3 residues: CAIKASGRDTGELFF. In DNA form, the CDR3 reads TGTGCCATCAAGGCTAGCGGGAGGGACACCGGGGAGCTGTTTTTT.